This is a list of T cell receptor beta chains from one sample in a study of early T cells in non-severe SARS-CoV-2 infection. TCRdb fed the 5' RACE reads into MiXCR, producing one record per CDR3 protein. Counted here are tens of thousands of distinct CDR3 sequences, roughly 11% occurring once; the ten biggest clones make up around 6.6%. Sequenced sample: whole blood. The source of these receptors is an adult who was a healthcare worker with PCR-confirmed SARS-CoV-2 infection or an uninfected control (not recorded which). The CDR3 runs from the conserved cysteine through the conserved F or W. The order of the fields is D gene, J gene, clone size, V gene, CDR3 DNA, CDR3 protein. The D gene is left open where the match is weak. Clone size is shown for a subset of rows, as once, few, many or a class of expanded clone.

-	TRBJ2-3	-	TRBV29-1	TGCAGCGTTGACGGCGGGAAGGCCCTTCGCACAGATACGCAGTATTTT	CSVDGGKALRTDTQYF
-	TRBJ1-2	-	TRBV12-3/TRBV12-4	TGTGCCAGCAGTTTAGCCTCTGCCGGATTGAGCGCGGGGGGCTACACCTTC	CASSLASAGLSAGGYTF
-	TRBJ2-3	few	TRBV7-2	TGTGCCAGCAGCCTCCCGGGGGATACGCAGTATTTT	CASSLPGDTQYF
-	TRBJ1-2	many	TRBV12-5	TGTGCTAGTGGCTCCGACTCAGCGCAGTATGGCTACACCTTC	CASGSDSAQYGYTF
-	TRBJ2-2	few	TRBV7-6	TGTGCCAGCAGCTTAGCGCTAGCGGACAGAGCCGGGGAGCTGTTTTTT	CASSLALADRAGELFF
TRBD2	TRBJ2-7	few	TRBV10-1	TGCGCCAGCAGTGATCCGGGGGAGCGGGAAACGTACTTC	CASSDPGERETYF
-	TRBJ2-7	-	TRBV7-2	TGTGCCAGCAGCTTTACCGGGACCCGAAAGCACCACGAGCAGTACTTC	CASSFTGTRKHHEQYF
TRBD2	TRBJ2-1	many	TRBV27	TGTGCCAGCGCTCCCCTAGCGGGATTTGAGCAGTTCTTC	CASAPLAGFEQFF
TRBD2	TRBJ2-3	many	TRBV11-1	TGTGCCAGCAGCTCCATGACTAGCGGGGGCTCGGGAGATACGCAGTATTTT	CASSSMTSGGSGDTQYF
-	TRBJ2-2	-	TRBV7-9	TGTGCCAGCAGCTTAGAACTGGAGGGGGAGCTGTTTTTT	CASSLELEGELFF
-	TRBJ1-1	-	TRBV25-1	TGTGCCAGCAGTGAATCGTACAGAAAGGACACTGAAGCCTTCTTT	CASSESYRKDTEAFF
-	TRBJ2-7	-	TRBV6-5	TGTGCCAGCAGTTACCGCAGGGTAGGATACGAGCAGTACTTC	CASSYRRVGYEQYF
-	TRBJ1-1	few	TRBV4-3	TGCGCCAGCAGCCAAGATCAGGAGGTAGCTGAAGCTTTCTTT	CASSQDQEVAEAFF
-	TRBJ1-6	many	TRBV6-2/TRBV6-3	TGTGCCAGCAGTTACTCGAACGTCGACAGCGGCCACTCCTATAATTCACCCCTCCACTTT	CASSYSNVDSGHSYNSPLHF
-	TRBJ1-2	-	TRBV2	TGTGCCAGCAGTGAAGGTGCGACACCCTTGCCCTACACCTTC	CASSEGATPLPYTF
-	TRBJ1-2	many	TRBV20-1	TGCAGTGCTAGAGTACCCGTAGGTGGCTACACCTTC	CSARVPVGGYTF
TRBD2	TRBJ2-5	few	TRBV18	TGTGCCAGCTCACGACCACTAGCGGGAGGTCAAGAGACCCAGTACTTC	CASSRPLAGGQETQYF
TRBD1	TRBJ2-1	-	TRBV6-2/TRBV6-3	TGTGCCAGCAGTTACCCCCTAAGCGGGACAGGGCCTAATGAGCAGTTCTTC	CASSYPLSGTGPNEQFF
TRBD2	TRBJ2-1	-	TRBV10-2	TGCGCCAGCAGTGATATGGGCGGGAGTGCGTGGGAGCAGTTCTTC	CASSDMGGSAWEQFF
-	TRBJ2-4	-	TRBV7-9	TGTGCCAGCAGCTTAGCAAGGATCGGGGGCATTCAGTACTTC	CASSLARIGGIQYF
-	TRBJ2-1	-	TRBV24-1	TGTGCCACCAGTGATTTGCGAACGGGGAATGAGCAGTTCTTC	CATSDLRTGNEQFF
-	TRBJ2-7	many	TRBV23-1	TGCGCCAGTACCCCCGCCTTACCTAGGGAGCAGTACTTC	CASTPALPREQYF
-	TRBJ2-5	many	TRBV21-1	TGTGCCAGCAGCTTACAGGAGGAGCGGGAGTCCTGCGAGACCCAGTACTTC	CASSLQEERESCETQYF
-	TRBJ1-5	-	TRBV19	TGTGCCAGTAACAGCAGGGCCAGCAATCAGCCCCAGCATTTT	CASNSRASNQPQHF
-	TRBJ2-7	-	TRBV27	TGTGCCAGCAGTTTATCATCGGGGGAGAACTACGAGCAGTACTTC	CASSLSSGENYEQYF
-	TRBJ2-7	few	TRBV7-2	TGTGCCAGCAGCTCCAGGGCCTACGAGCAGTACTTC	CASSSRAYEQYF
-	TRBJ2-2	many	TRBV5-1	TGCGCCAGCAGCCCCCGACAGCTGAACACCGGGGAGCTGTTTTTT	CASSPRQLNTGELFF
-	TRBJ2-7	many	TRBV28	TGTGCCAGCAGTACCCAACTAGACGAGCAGTACTTC	CASSTQLDEQYF
TRBD1	TRBJ1-1	-	TRBV7-9	TGTGCCAGCAGCTTAGCTTACAGGGGGCGTCGGACTGAAGCTTTCTTT	CASSLAYRGRRTEAFF
TRBD2	TRBJ2-5	-	TRBV7-2	TGTGCCAGCAGCCTCTCTTCCCGGGGACTACTACAAGAGACCCAGTACTTC	CASSLSSRGLLQETQYF
TRBD1	TRBJ2-1	few	TRBV28	TGTGCCAGCAGTTCGCCTAAGGGGGCTAGCTCCTACAATGAGCAGTTCTTC	CASSSPKGASSYNEQFF
-	TRBJ1-1	-	TRBV27	TGTGCCAGCAGTTTCCGGGGCAACACTGAAGCTTTCTTT	CASSFRGNTEAFF
TRBD2	TRBJ2-3	few	TRBV12-3/TRBV12-4	TGTGCCAGCAGTTTGGGTACTAGCGCTCGACTAGAGGGAGATACGCAGTATTTT	CASSLGTSARLEGDTQYF
-	TRBJ2-3	few	TRBV12-3/TRBV12-4	TGTGCCAGCAGCCCCGGGGTTCGGGATACGCAGTATTTT	CASSPGVRDTQYF
TRBD1	TRBJ2-3	few	TRBV7-9	TGTGCCAGCAGACGACAGGGTGCCACAGATACGCAGTATTTT	CASRRQGATDTQYF
TRBD1	TRBJ1-2	-	TRBV7-2	TGTGCCAGCAGTTTCCGGGACAGCCTTGGCTACACCTTC	CASSFRDSLGYTF
TRBD2	TRBJ2-5	few	TRBV11-3	TGTGCCAGCAGCATGGGACTAGACGTGACCCAGTACTTC	CASSMGLDVTQYF
-	TRBJ1-1	few	TRBV6-6	TGTGCCAGCAGTTACACTGTCGGAGGGAACACTGAAGCTTTCTTT	CASSYTVGGNTEAFF
-	TRBJ2-5	-	TRBV30	TGTGCCTGGAGTGTAAAAGGAGAGACCCAGTACTTC	CAWSVKGETQYF
-	TRBJ1-1	many	TRBV2	TGTGCCAGCAGTGGGGACGGGAACACTGAAGCTTTCTTT	CASSGDGNTEAFF
-	TRBJ2-5	many	TRBV24-1	TGTGCCACCAGTGATCCGACGGAGACCCAGTACTTC	CATSDPTETQYF
-	TRBJ1-6	few	TRBV29-1	TGCAGCGTCCAGGGAGGGCCTAATTCACCCCTCCACTTT	CSVQGGPNSPLHF
TRBD2	TRBJ2-2	many	TRBV6-2/TRBV6-3	TGTGCCAGCAGTCGGACTAGCGACTACACCGGGGAGCTGTTTTTT	CASSRTSDYTGELFF
TRBD1	TRBJ2-7	many	TRBV7-6	TGTGCCAGCAGCTTAGGGACAGGGGGTTTGGACGAGCAGTACTTC	CASSLGTGGLDEQYF
TRBD2	TRBJ2-1	many	TRBV3-1	TGTGCCAGCAGCCAAGGACTAGCGGGCGATGAGCAGTTCTTC	CASSQGLAGDEQFF
-	TRBJ2-3	few	TRBV7-9	TGTGCCACCTCGGCAGGCGACCTCACAGATACGCAGTATTTT	CATSAGDLTDTQYF
-	TRBJ2-4	few	TRBV12-3/TRBV12-4	TGTGCCAGCAGTCAAGAAGGGGTAACCAAAAACATTCAGTACTTC	CASSQEGVTKNIQYF
-	TRBJ2-3	-	TRBV5-1	TGCGCCAGCAGCTTGTCTACCGGGGCCCTCACAGATACGCAGTATTTT	CASSLSTGALTDTQYF
-	TRBJ1-3	many	TRBV28	TGTGCCAGCAGTGGGGGAGATATCTCTGGAAACACCATATATTTT	CASSGGDISGNTIYF
-	TRBJ1-2	-	TRBV6-5	TGTGCCAGCAGATCTACAGCTAACTATGGCTACACCTTC	CASRSTANYGYTF
TRBD2	TRBJ2-1	-	TRBV11-2	TGTGCCAGCAGCCTGCGGGTTAGCGGGAGGGCCGACTACAATGAGCAGTTCTTC	CASSLRVSGRADYNEQFF
-	TRBJ2-2	-	TRBV20-1	TGCAGTGCTACAGGGTATACCGGGGAGCTGTTTTTT	CSATGYTGELFF
TRBD2	TRBJ2-7	once	TRBV28	TGTGCCAGCATTGGCGGGAGCTACGAGCAGTACTTC	CASIGGSYEQYF
TRBD1	TRBJ2-7	few	TRBV4-3	TGCGCCAGCAGCCAAGCAACAGGGGTTACCTACGAGCAGTACTTC	CASSQATGVTYEQYF
-	TRBJ1-5	-	TRBV27	TGTGCCAGCAGCTCCACAGGGCGGGCCCTTCGGCCCCAGCATTTT	CASSSTGRALRPQHF
TRBD1	TRBJ2-3	few	TRBV12-3/TRBV12-4	TGTGCCAGCAGGTCCCGGGACAGAGATACGCAGTATTTT	CASRSRDRDTQYF
TRBD2	TRBJ2-1	once	TRBV19	TGTGCCAGTACACGGAGCGGGACTTGGGATGAGCAGTTCTTC	CASTRSGTWDEQFF
-	TRBJ2-3	few	TRBV12-3/TRBV12-4	TGTGCCAGCAGTTTTGCCGGAGATCTAGATACGCAGTATTTT	CASSFAGDLDTQYF
-	TRBJ2-7	-	TRBV25-1	TGTGCCAGCAGTCCACTAGAGCTCTACGAGCAGTACTTC	CASSPLELYEQYF
TRBD1	TRBJ1-6	few	TRBV28	TGTGCCAGCTCGGACAGGGAGGGATCACCCCTCCACTTT	CASSDREGSPLHF